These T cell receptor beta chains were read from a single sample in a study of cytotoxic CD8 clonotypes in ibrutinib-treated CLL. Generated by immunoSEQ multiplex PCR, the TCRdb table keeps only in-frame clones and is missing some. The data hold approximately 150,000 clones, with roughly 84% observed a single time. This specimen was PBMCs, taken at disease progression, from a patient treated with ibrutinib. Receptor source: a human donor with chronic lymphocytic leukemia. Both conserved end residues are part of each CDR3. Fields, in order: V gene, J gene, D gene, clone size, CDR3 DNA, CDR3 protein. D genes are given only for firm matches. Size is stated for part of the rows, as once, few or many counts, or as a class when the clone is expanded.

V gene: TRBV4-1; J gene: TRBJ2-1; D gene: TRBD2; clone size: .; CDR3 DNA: TGCGCCAGCAGCCGATCCGGGACTAGCCTTTCCTACAATGAGCAGTTCTTC; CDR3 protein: CASSRSGTSLSYNEQFF
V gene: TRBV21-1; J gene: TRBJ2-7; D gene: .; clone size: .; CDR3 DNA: TGTGCCAGCAGCAAACCCTCTAGCGGGAGGGCCCTCGATTACTACGAGCAGTACTTC; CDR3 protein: CASSKPSSGRALDYYEQYF
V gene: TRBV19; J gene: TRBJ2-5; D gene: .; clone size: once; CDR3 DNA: TGTGCCAGCTCCAGGGGGGGAGGGCCCGTCCAAGAGACCCAGTACTTC; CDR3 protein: CASSRGGGPVQETQYF
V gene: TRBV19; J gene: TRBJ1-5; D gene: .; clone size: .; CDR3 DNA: TGTGCCAGTAAGCAGTTATCTAGCAATCAGCCCCAGCATTTT; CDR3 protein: CASKQLSSNQPQHF
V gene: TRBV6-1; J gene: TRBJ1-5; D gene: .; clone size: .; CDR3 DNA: TGTGCCAGCAGTGAAGCGCATACTCAGCATTTT; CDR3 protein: CASSEAHTQHF
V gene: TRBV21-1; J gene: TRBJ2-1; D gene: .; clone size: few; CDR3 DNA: TGTGCCAGTCCGAACCCGGGACTAGCTGAATCGAATGAGCAGTTCTTC; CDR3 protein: CASPNPGLAESNEQFF
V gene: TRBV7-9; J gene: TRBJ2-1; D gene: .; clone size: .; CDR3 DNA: TGTGCCAGCAGCTCTCTCTCCAATGAGCAGTTCTTC; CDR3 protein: CASSSLSNEQFF
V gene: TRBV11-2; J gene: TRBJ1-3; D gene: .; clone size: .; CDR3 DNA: TGTGCCAGCAGCTTAGTGCCGGGGGGGCAGAGAAACACCATATATTTT; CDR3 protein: CASSLVPGGQRNTIYF
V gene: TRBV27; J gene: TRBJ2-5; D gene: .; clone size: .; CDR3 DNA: TGTGCCAGCAGTTTATCGGGGACGGGAACCCAAGAGACCCAGTACTTC; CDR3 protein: CASSLSGTGTQETQYF
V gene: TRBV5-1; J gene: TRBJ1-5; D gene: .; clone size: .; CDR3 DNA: TGCGCCAGCAGCTTGGACGGACCTTTCAATCAGCCCCAGCATTTT; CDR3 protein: CASSLDGPFNQPQHF
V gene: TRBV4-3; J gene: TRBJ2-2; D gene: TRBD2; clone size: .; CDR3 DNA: TGCGCCAGCAGCCAAGAGTCGGCCGGGGGGGCCGGGGAGCTGTTTTTT; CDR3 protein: CASSQESAGGAGELFF
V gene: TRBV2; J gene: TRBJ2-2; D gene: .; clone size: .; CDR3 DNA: TGTGCCAGCAGTGAGCGTCCCGCCAGCAAGATACATACCGGGGAGCTGTTTTTT; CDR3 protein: CASSERPASKIHTGELFF
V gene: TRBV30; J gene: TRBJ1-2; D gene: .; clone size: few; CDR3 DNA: TGTGCCTGGCGCCGGGAATTATCTAACTATGGCTACACCTTC; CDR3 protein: CAWRRELSNYGYTF
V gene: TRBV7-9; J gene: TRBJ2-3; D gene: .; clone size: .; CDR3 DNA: TGTGCCAGCAGCTTGTGGCGGACTAGCACAGATACGCAGTATTTT; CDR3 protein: CASSLWRTSTDTQYF
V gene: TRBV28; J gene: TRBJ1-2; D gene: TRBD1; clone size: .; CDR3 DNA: TGTGCCAGCAGTATTCGACAGGGAACGAGTGGCTACACCTTC; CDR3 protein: CASSIRQGTSGYTF
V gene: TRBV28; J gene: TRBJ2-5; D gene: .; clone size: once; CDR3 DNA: TGTGCCAGCAGTCCTTCCCTGGGGTCCCAAGAGACCCAGTACTTC; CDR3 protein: CASSPSLGSQETQYF
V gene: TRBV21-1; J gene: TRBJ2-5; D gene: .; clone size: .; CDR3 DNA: TGTGCCAGCAGCAAAGCCCCGGCCCTCCAAGAGACCCAGTACTTC; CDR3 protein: CASSKAPALQETQYF
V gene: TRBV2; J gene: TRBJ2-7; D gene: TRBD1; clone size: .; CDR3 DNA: TGTGCCAGCATCGGGACAGGGGCCAGCTCCTACGAGCAGTACTTC; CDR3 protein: CASIGTGASSYEQYF
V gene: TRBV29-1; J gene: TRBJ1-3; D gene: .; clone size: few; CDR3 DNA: TGCAGCGCTCAGACAGTCCCTTACGGAAACACCATATATTTT; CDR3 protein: CSAQTVPYGNTIYF
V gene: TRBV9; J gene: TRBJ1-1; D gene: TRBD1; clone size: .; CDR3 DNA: TGTACCAGCAGCGTAGGGGGCGGCACTGAAGCTTTCTTT; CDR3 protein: CTSSVGGGTEAFF
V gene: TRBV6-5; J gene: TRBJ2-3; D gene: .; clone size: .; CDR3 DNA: TGTGCCAGCAGAACAGACAGGAAAGATACGCAGTATTTT; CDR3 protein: CASRTDRKDTQYF
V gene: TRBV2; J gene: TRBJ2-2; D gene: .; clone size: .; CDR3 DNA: TGTGCCAGCAGTGGTGGACAGTTTGATTTCTCCGGGGAGCTGTTTTTT; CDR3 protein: CASSGGQFDFSGELFF
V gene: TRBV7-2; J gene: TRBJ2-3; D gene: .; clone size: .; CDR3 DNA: TGTGCCAGCAGCATTAGCTACGGCACAGATACGCAGTATTTT; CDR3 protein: CASSISYGTDTQYF
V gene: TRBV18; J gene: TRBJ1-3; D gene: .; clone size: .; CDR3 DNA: TGTGCCAGCTCACCGCAGGACCTCATAAGCTCTGGAAACACCATATATTTT; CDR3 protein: CASSPQDLISSGNTIYF
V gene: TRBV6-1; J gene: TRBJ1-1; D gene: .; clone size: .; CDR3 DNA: TGTGCCAGCAGTGATCCCACCGGCTTATCACTGAGCGCTTTCTTT; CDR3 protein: CASSDPTGLSLSAFF
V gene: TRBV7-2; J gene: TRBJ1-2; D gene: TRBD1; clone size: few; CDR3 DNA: TGTGCCAGCAGCTTAGCAAGTTCGGACAGGCGGGGAGGCTACACCTTC; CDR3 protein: CASSLASSDRRGGYTF
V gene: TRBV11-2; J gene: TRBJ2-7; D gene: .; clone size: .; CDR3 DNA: TGTGCCAGCAGCTCCAGGACGGGAACCTACGAGCAGTACTTC; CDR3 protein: CASSSRTGTYEQYF
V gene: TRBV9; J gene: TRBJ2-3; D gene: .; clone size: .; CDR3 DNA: TGTGCCAGCAGGGGCACGACTCGCACAGATACGCAGTATTTT; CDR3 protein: CASRGTTRTDTQYF
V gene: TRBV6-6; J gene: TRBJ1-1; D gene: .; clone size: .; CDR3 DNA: TGTGCCAGCAGAGACCTAGGGGGAAGTGAAGCTTTCTTT; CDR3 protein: CASRDLGGSEAFF
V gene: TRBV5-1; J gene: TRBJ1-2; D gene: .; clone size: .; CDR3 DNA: TGCGCCAGCAGCTTGTCTCAGGGGAACTATGGCTACACCTTC; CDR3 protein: CASSLSQGNYGYTF
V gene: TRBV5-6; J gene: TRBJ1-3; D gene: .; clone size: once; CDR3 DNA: TGTGCCAGCAGCTTAAGCAGGGCTGGAAACACCATATATTTT; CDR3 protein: CASSLSRAGNTIYF
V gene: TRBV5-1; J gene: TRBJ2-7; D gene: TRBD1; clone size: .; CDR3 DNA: TGCGCCAGCAGCTTTCTCACGCGACAGGGTCGTCTCGAGCAGTACTTC; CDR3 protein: CASSFLTRQGRLEQYF
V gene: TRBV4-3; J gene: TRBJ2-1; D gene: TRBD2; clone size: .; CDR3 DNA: TGCGCCAGCAGCCAGGAGACTAGCGGGTCTTACAATGAGCAGTTCTTC; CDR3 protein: CASSQETSGSYNEQFF
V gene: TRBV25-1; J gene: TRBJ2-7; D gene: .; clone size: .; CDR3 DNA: TGTGCCAGCAGTGAACCGGGGCTGAACGAGCAGTACTTC; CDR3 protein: CASSEPGLNEQYF
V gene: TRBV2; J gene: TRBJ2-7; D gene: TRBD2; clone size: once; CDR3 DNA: TGTGCCAGCAGCGCAGGGACTAGCGGAACCTACGAGCAGTACTTC; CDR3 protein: CASSAGTSGTYEQYF
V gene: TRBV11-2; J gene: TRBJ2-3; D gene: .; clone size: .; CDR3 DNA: TGTGCCAGCAACAAGGACCTGGGGGCAGATACGCAGTATTTT; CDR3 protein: CASNKDLGADTQYF
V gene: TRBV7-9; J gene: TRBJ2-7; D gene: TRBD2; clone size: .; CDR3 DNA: TGTGCCAGCAGCCACCTCGGGGGGGCCCACTACGAGCAGTACTTC; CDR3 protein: CASSHLGGAHYEQYF
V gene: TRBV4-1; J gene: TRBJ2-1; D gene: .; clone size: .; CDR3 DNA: TGCGCCAGCAGCCAAGGACAGGCGGGTGAGCAGTTCTTC; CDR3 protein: CASSQGQAGEQFF
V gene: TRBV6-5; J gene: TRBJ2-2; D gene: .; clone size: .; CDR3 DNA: TGTGCCAGCAGTTACAAGGGGGTTACCGGGGAGCTGTTTTTT; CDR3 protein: CASSYKGVTGELFF
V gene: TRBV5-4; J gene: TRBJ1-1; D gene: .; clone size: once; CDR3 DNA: TGTGCCAGCAGCTTAACAGATACGGGTTATGAAGCTTTCTTT; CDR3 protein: CASSLTDTGYEAFF
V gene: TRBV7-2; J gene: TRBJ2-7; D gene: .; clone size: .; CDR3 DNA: TGTGCCAGCAGCTTAGCGCTCTACTACGAGCAGTACTTC; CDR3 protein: CASSLALYYEQYF